The 30 T cell receptor beta chains in this list originate from one sample, sequenced in a study of blood T cell repertoires in COVID-19. The data were produced by immunoSEQ multiplex PCR, yet TCRdb's version contains in-frame clones alone and is incomplete. Of around 250,000 clones detected, around 88% appear once; the ten largest clones hold over 1%. Sequencing used PBMCs or T cells enriched from blood (not recorded which). Receptor source: a woman between 35 and 50 years old with acute COVID-19.

This chain uses TRBV11-3 with TRBJ2-1, with 8 bases matching TRBD1. Germline V CDR1 and CDR2: SGHNT, YENEEA. The V segment lost 5 bases and the J segment 5 bases; nucleotides outside the gene matches: 8. The CDR3 is made up of 15 amino acids. The CDR3 bases are TGTGCCAGCAGCACAGGGGGGACAGAGCACAATGAGCAGTTCTTC. As protein: CASSTGGTEHNEQFF.

The V gene is TRBV10-2, the J gene TRBJ1-5; D is unresolved. Trimming removed 3 bases from V and 4 bases from J, with 4 bases in between. The CDR3 covers 12 residues. Germline loops: CDR1 WSHSY, CDR2 SAAADI. DNA for the CDR3: TGCGCCAGCAGTGACAGGAATCAGCCCCAGCATTTT. Its translation is CASSDRNQPQHF.

The V gene is TRBV6-5, the J gene TRBJ1-1, with D possibly matching TRBD1 (5 bases). Germline V gene data show CDR1 as MNHEY and CDR2 as SVGAGI. The CDR3 is 15 residues long. V was shortened by 6 bases and J by 11 bases, with 25 bases between the two germline ends. The CDR3 DNA follows: TGTGCCAGCAGCTACACTCAGGGTCAGGCGAGTGGGGCTTTCTTT. Its translation: CASSYTQGQASGAFF.

This clone was recorded only once. The V gene is TRBV19, the J gene TRBJ1-2; D is possibly TRBD1 (6 bases). Trimming stripped 7 bases from V and 6 bases from J, with 15 bases between. The germline CDR1 and CDR2 sequences are LNHDA and SQIVND (reference sequence). The CDR3 is 13 residues long. CDR3 amino acids: CASKRDNENGYTF. The DNA of the CDR3 is TGTGCCAGTAAACGGGACAACGAGAATGGCTACACCTTC.

CDR3 in amino acids: CASSTDRGGQPQHF. The CDR3 nucleotides are TGTGCCAGCAGCACCGACAGGGGGGGGCAGCCCCAGCATTTT. V is TRBV7-3 and J is TRBJ1-5; 9 bases line up with TRBD1. From germline, CDR1 is SGHTA and CDR2 FQGTGA. With V trimmed by 5 bases and J by 7 bases, 6 bases remained unmatched. The CDR3 is 14 residues long.

This rearrangement joins TRBV25-1 to TRBJ1-3, with 7 nucleotides matching TRBD1. From germline, CDR1 is MGHDK and CDR2 SYGVNS. This CDR3 region has 18 residues. With V trimmed by 3 bases and J by 2 bases, 13 bases remained unmatched. CDR3 region: CASSDVHSGGLAGNTIYF. The CDR3, as DNA: TGTGCCAGCAGTGATGTCCATTCAGGGGGTTTGGCTGGAAACACCATATATTTT.

On this clone: This CDR3 is also generated by other DNA sequences in the sample. The rearrangement uses TRBV7-8 and TRBJ1-4, with TRBD1 as a possible D gene (6 bases). Germline CDR1 reads SGHVS; CDR2 reads FQNEAQ. The CDR3 has 12 amino acids. V lost 5 bases and J 8 bases, leaving 9 bases between the germline ends. CDR3 sequence reads: CASSPQGEKLFF. The CDR3 nucleotides read TGTGCCAGCAGCCCACAGGGCGAAAAACTGTTTTTT.

The chain links TRBV30 to TRBJ2-5, with a tentative D call TRBD2 (6 bases). This CDR3 region has 13 residues. The ends were cut back, 0 bases at V and 5 bases at J, with 10 bases in the middle. Germline V gene lookup returns CDR1 GTSNPN and CDR2 SVGIG (reference sequence). The CDR3 loop reads CAWSVGTLETQYF. CDR3 bases: TGTGCCTGGAGTGTAGGGACTCTTGAGACCCAGTACTTC.

V is TRBV19 and J is TRBJ2-7; TRBD1 matches at 10 bases. Trimming cost V 7 bases and J 5 bases; bases outside gene matches: 20. The germline CDR1 and CDR2 sequences are LNHDA and SQIVND (reference sequence). The CDR3 is 18 amino acids. As DNA, the CDR3 is TGTGCCAGTATAGGTGGACAGGGGGAACGGGAGCATTACCACGAGCAGTACGTC. Its translation is CASIGGQGEREHYHEQYV.

The chain combines TRBV5-4 with TRBJ1-1; TRBD1 matches 8 bases. CDR1 SGHNT and CDR2 YYREEE come from the germline V gene (reference sequence). Trimming took 0 bases from V and 10 from J; bases not matched to a gene: 2. The CDR3 runs 12 residues. As DNA, the CDR3 is TGTGCCAGCAGCTTGGGGGGGACAGGAGCTTTCTTT. This encodes CASSLGGTGAFF.

The rearrangement uses TRBV10-1 and TRBJ2-2, with D tentatively TRBD1 (5 bases). Trimming left V 3 bases short and J 4 bases short, with 12 bases between. Germline V gene sequence: CDR1 WNHNN, CDR2 SYGVQD (reference sequence). This CDR3 has 15 residues. The CDR3 protein is CASSDGQGFTGELFF. Here the CDR3 DNA reads TGCGCCAGCAGTGATGGGCAGGGTTTCACCGGGGAGCTGTTTTTT.

The chain combines TRBV7-6 with TRBJ2-5; D call uncertain. CDR3 length equals 14 residues. CDR1 and CDR2 (germline): SGHVS, FNYEAQ. Trimming left V 0 bases short and J 4 bases short, with 9 bases between. CDR3 residues: CASSLAWSGETQYF. CDR3 DNA: TGTGCCAGCAGCTTAGCGTGGAGTGGAGAGACCCAGTACTTC.

This clone was found a few times. The chain carries TRBV2 and TRBJ1-6; TRBD1 matches 8 bases. Germline V gene lookup returns CDR1 SNHLY and CDR2 FYNNEI. V trimming: 7 bases; J trimming: 9 bases; junction bases outside the gene matches: 8. The CDR3 covers 14 residues. CDR3 bases: TGTGCCAGCACTGGACAGGGTAAAAGTTCACCCCTCCACTTT. Encoded protein: CASTGQGKSSPLHF.

The chain carries TRBV29-1 and TRBJ1-5; D unresolved. Trimming left V 4 bases short and J 0 bases short, with 7 bases between. This CDR3 contains 13 residues. From germline, CDR1 is SQVTM and CDR2 ANQGSEA. CDR3 coding DNA: TGCAGCGTTGTACAGAATAGCAATCAGCCCCAGCATTTT. Its protein is CSVVQNSNQPQHF.

The gene calls are TRBV3-1 (or the pseudogene TRBV3-2) and TRBJ1-1; no definite D call. The CDR3 sequence is 14 residues long. The germline V gene encodes CDR1 LGHDT and CDR2 YNNKEL (reference sequence). Trimming left V 4 bases short and J 5 bases short, with 14 bases between. The CDR3 bases are TGTGCCAGCAGCCCGTCGGGGTTGCGGACTGAAGCTTTCTTT. It is translated as CASSPSGLRTEAFF.

There are a few counts of this clone. This sequence joins TRBV7-2 and TRBJ1-5, with TRBD1 matching over 8 bases. CDR1 SGHTA and CDR2 FQGNSA come from the germline V gene. The CDR3 sequence is 15 residues long. Trimming cost V 2 bases and J 4 bases; bases outside gene matches: 4. Here the CDR3 DNA reads TGTGCCAGCAGCTTACGAAGGGACAGGAATCAGCCCCAGCATTTT. As protein: CASSLRRDRNQPQHF.

This chain uses TRBV5-1 with TRBJ2-4, with D perhaps TRBD2 (6 bases). The V end lost 9 bases, the J end lost 3 bases, and 16 bases lay between the germline ends. The V gene's germline CDR1 is SGHRS and CDR2 YFSETQ. The CDR3 is made up of 14 amino acids. The CDR3 region has the DNA TGCGCCAACGGAGGGTTTGCGGTCAAAAACATTCAGTACTTC. This sequence encodes CANGGFAVKNIQYF.

The gene calls are TRBV28 and TRBJ1-1; D is uncertain. V was cut by 10 bases and J by 1 base, with 10 bases left in between. In germline, CDR1 is MDHEN, CDR2 SYDVKM. The CDR3 length is 12 residues. The CDR3 DNA reads TGTGCCATACAGCCGGCGAACACTGAAGCTTTCTTT. This codes for CAIQPANTEAFF.

This chain links TRBV7-2 with TRBJ2-2; 9 bases align to TRBD2. Trimming took 5 bases from V and 1 from J; bases not matched to a gene: 8. Germline lookup yields CDR1 SGHTA and CDR2 FQGNSA. This CDR3 region has 17 residues. This CDR3 reads CASSPFRAGGNTGELFF. The CDR3 coding sequence is TGTGCCAGCAGCCCATTCAGAGCGGGAGGGAACACCGGGGAGCTGTTTTTT.

The V call is TRBV5-4, the J call TRBJ2-1; 11 positions agree with TRBD2. Germline CDR1 SGHNT, CDR2 YYREEE (reference sequence). The CDR3 has 16 residues. Losses at the gene ends were 1 base for V and 8 bases for J; bases not matched to a gene: 8. The CDR3: CASSLSLTSGSDEQFF. The CDR3 DNA sequence: TGTGCCAGCAGCTTGAGCCTCACTAGCGGGAGCGATGAGCAGTTCTTC.

This rearrangement joins TRBV28 to TRBJ2-1; 10 nucleotides line up with TRBD2. This CDR3 has 16 residues. V gave up 6 bases and J gave up 5 bases; unmatched junction bases: 10. Germline lookup yields CDR1 MDHEN and CDR2 SYDVKM. CDR3: CASRLAGTSANNEQFF. Written as DNA, the CDR3 is TGTGCCAGCAGACTGGCCGGGACTAGCGCCAACAATGAGCAGTTCTTC.

V usage is TRBV27 and J usage is TRBJ2-1, with 10 nucleotides matching TRBD1. Per the germline V gene, CDR1 is MNHEY and CDR2 is SMNVEV (reference sequence). CDR3 length: 13 amino acids. V lost 7 bases, J lost 4 bases, and 1 base stayed unmatched. For the CDR3, the DNA is TGTGCCAGCAAGGACAGGGGGTACAATGAGCAGTTCTTC. It yields the protein CASKDRGYNEQFF.

This clone was found a few times. The chain carries TRBV4-1 and TRBJ2-1, with TRBD2 matching 12 bases. Germline values: CDR1 MGHRA, CDR2 YSYEKL. V trimming: 0 bases; J trimming: 4 bases; junction bases outside the gene matches: 10. The CDR3 has 19 residues. The CDR3 loop is CASSQDETSGSLGYNEQFF. The CDR3 DNA reads as TGCGCCAGCAGCCAAGATGAGACTAGCGGGAGCCTGGGATACAATGAGCAGTTCTTC.

Here the CDR3 DNA reads TGTGCCAGTAGTATAGTTCCGCGGGAGGCGAACACCGGGGAGCTGTTTTTT. Its translation: CASSIVPREANTGELFF. The rearrangement uses TRBV19 and TRBJ2-2, with TRBD2 matching over 8 bases. CDR3 length: 17 residues. Germline V gene lookup returns CDR1 LNHDA and CDR2 SQIVND (reference sequence). Losses at the gene ends were 1 base for V and 0 bases for J; bases not matched to a gene: 4.

This clone came up once. This sequence joins TRBV6-5 and TRBJ2-1; TRBD1 agrees at 9 bases. CDR3 length: 14 amino acids. Trimming cost V 6 bases and J 6 bases; bases outside gene matches: 6. The V gene's germline CDR1 is MNHEY and CDR2 SVGAGI. CDR3 amino acids: CASSSGTGFNEQFF. CDR3 nucleotides: TGTGCCAGCAGCTCCGGGACAGGGTTCAATGAGCAGTTCTTC.

The V call is TRBV6-5, the J call TRBJ2-2; maybe TRBD2 (5 bases). V was clipped by 6 bases and J by 3 bases, with 14 bases between them. CDR1 MNHEY and CDR2 SVGAGI come from the germline V gene. The CDR3 is made up of 15 amino acids. In DNA, the CDR3 is TGTGCCAGCAGGACGGGAATAGGGTACACCGGGGAGCTGTTTTTT. Its translation is CASRTGIGYTGELFF.

This chain joins TRBV7-6 and TRBJ1-3; no firm D call. With 1 base removed from V and 9 bases from J, the gap between germline ends came to 13 bases. Germline V CDR1 and CDR2: SGHVS, FNYEAQ. The CDR3 length is 14 residues. The CDR3, as DNA: TGTGCCAGCAGCTTAGAGGCTCCCGGAGGCACCATATATTTT. Residues: CASSLEAPGGTIYF.

The V gene is TRBV14, the J gene TRBJ1-6; possibly TRBD1 for D (6 bases). CDR1 and CDR2 from the germline V gene are SGHDN and FVKESK. CDR3 length: 16 amino acids. V was cut by 0 bases and J by 10 bases, with 16 bases left in between. The CDR3 region has the DNA TGTGCCAGCAGCCAAGATCGGGCAGGGGTTCGGTCACCCCTCCACTTT. Amino acids: CASSQDRAGVRSPLHF.

The chain uses TRBV10-3 and TRBJ2-1; 8 bases match TRBD1. This CDR3 has 16 residues. V gave up 3 bases and J gave up 0 bases; unmatched junction bases: 4. The germline CDR1 and CDR2 sequences are ENHRY and SYGVKD. The CDR3 DNA reads as TGTGCCATCAGTGACACAGGGGGAGACTCCTACAATGAGCAGTTCTTC. Its protein product is CAISDTGGDSYNEQFF.

This clone appeared a single time. The chain employs TRBV15 and TRBJ2-7; D remains unclear. Trimming stripped 5 bases from V and 0 bases from J, with 8 bases between. Per the germline V gene, CDR1 is LNHNV and CDR2 is YYDKDF (reference sequence). This CDR3 contains 13 residues. The CDR3 bases are TGTGCCACCAGCCCACAAAGCTCCTACGAGCAGTACTTC. It is translated as CATSPQSSYEQYF.